The 15 T cell receptor beta chains below come from one sample, sequenced in a study of blood T cells in healthy people across ages. Primed by a sample-barcoded 5' primer and a J-beta primer mix, a second PCR proceeded for roughly 6 to 12 cycles. TCRdb processed the 5' RACE reads anew with MiXCR; each CDR3 protein has one entry. The table lists about 680,000 distinct CDR3 sequences, 49% of them singletons. Sequenced sample: blood. The receptors here all came from a woman between 55 and 75 years old in good health.

Note on this clonotype: This may be a read error: a much more frequent sequence differs by one nucleotide. V is TRBV5-6 and J is TRBJ2-5; D unresolved. Germline V gene sequence: CDR1 SGHDT, CDR2 YYEEEE. Trimming removed 0 bases at V and 1 base at J, with 7 bases between. This CDR3 is built from 14 residues. CDR3 protein: CASSLAQTQETQYF. In nucleotides, the CDR3 is TGTGCCAGCAGCTTGGCACAGACCCAAGAGACCCAGTACTTC.

This clonotype has ten or more counts. V is TRBV29-1 and J is TRBJ2-7; D possibly corresponds to TRBD1 (5 bases). This CDR3 contains 13 residues. Per the germline V gene, CDR1 is SQVTM and CDR2 is ANQGSEA. The germline V and J ends were trimmed by 4 bases and 2 bases, with 12 bases remaining between them. Here the CDR3 reads CSVGRVDAYEQYF. CDR3 DNA sequence: TGCAGCGTTGGCAGGGTGGATGCCTACGAGCAGTACTTC.

The genes are TRBV5-1 and TRBJ2-5, with TRBD2 matching over 10 bases. CDR1 SGHRS and CDR2 YFSETQ come from the germline V gene. The J segment lost 5 bases and the V segment lost 0 bases, leaving 13 bases of the junction unmatched. This CDR3 has 18 amino acids. Here the CDR3 DNA reads TGCGCCAGCAGCTTGGGGCTAGCGGGAGTTTCTCTGTGGGAGACCCAGTACTTC. As protein: CASSLGLAGVSLWETQYF. The full variable domain, its missing parts supplied by reference TRBV5-1 and TRBJ2-5, is KAGVTQTPRYLIKTRGQQVTLSCSPISGHRSVSWYQQTPGQGLQFLFEYFSETQRNKGNFPGRFSGRQFSNSRSEMNVSTLELGDSALYLCASSLGLAGVSLWETQYFGPGTRLLVL.

This sequence joins TRBV6-6 and TRBJ1-2; 10 bases fit TRBD1. V was clipped by 4 bases and J by 5 bases; unmatched bases: 13. Germline lookup yields CDR1 MNHNY and CDR2 SVGAGI (reference sequence). The CDR3 length is 17 residues. CDR3 amino acids: CASSFRPGTGESYGYTF. DNA of the CDR3: TGTGCCAGCAGTTTTCGTCCCGGGACAGGGGAATCTTATGGCTACACCTTC.

There are a few counts of this clonotype. J is TRBJ1-4 and V is TRBV7-9, with 9 bases aligning to TRBD1. This CDR3 is 15 amino acids long. Looked up from germline, CDR1 is SEHNR and CDR2 is FQNEAQ (reference sequence). The junction had 6 bases not matched to a gene; V was cut back by 7 bases and J by 3 bases. Here the CDR3 reads CASNLGQGSNEKLFF. DNA of the CDR3: TGTGCCAGCAACCTAGGACAGGGGTCTAATGAAAAACTGTTTTTT.

The chain has TRBV12-3 or TRBV12-4 and TRBJ1-4, with TRBD1 identical over 7 bases. Trimming at V came to 4 bases and at J to 6 bases, leaving 5 bases not matched to a gene. This CDR3 comprises 14 residues. This chain's CDR3 is CASSSQGGDEKLFF. The CDR3 DNA sequence: TGTGCCAGCAGTTCTCAGGGGGGAGATGAAAAACTGTTTTTT.

The chain has TRBV28 and TRBJ1-1; 7 bases line up with TRBD1. Germline V lookup: CDR1 MDHEN, CDR2 SYDVKM. This CDR3 has 15 amino acids. J was trimmed by 7 bases and V by 4 bases; bases with no gene match: 12. The CDR3 here is CASSWGGQDTREAFF. Written as DNA, the CDR3 is TGTGCCAGCAGTTGGGGAGGACAGGACACCCGTGAAGCTTTCTTT. Full variable domain (outside the CDR3, taken from reference TRBV28 and TRBJ1-1): DVKVTQSSRYLVKRTGEKVFLECVQDMDHENMFWYRQDPGLGLRLIYFSYDVKMKEKGDIPEGYSVSREKKERFSLILESASTNQTSMYLCASSWGGQDTREAFFGQGTRLTVV.

This clonotype came up a few times. The chain recombines TRBV29-1 with TRBJ2-1; 8 nucleotides align to TRBD2. Germline loops: CDR1 SQVTM, CDR2 ANQGSEA. The CDR3 sequence is 13 residues long. J gave up 8 bases and V 6 bases, and 9 bases lay outside the gene matches. CDR3 sequence reads: CSVLSGSGYEQFF. The CDR3 region has the DNA TGCAGCGTCCTCAGCGGGAGTGGGTATGAGCAGTTCTTC.

V gene TRBV2 combines with J gene TRBJ2-7; 10 nucleotides align to TRBD1. Trimming took 3 bases from V and 4 from J; bases not matched to a gene: 6. The CDR3 runs to 15 residues. Germline values: CDR1 SNHLY, CDR2 FYNNEI. The CDR3 DNA sequence: TGTGCCAGCAGTGAGACAGGGGGCGCGGGGTACGAGCAGTACTTC. Protein: CASSETGGAGYEQYF. Drawing the rest from reference TRBV2 and TRBJ2-7, the complete variable domain is EPEVTQTPSHQVTQMGQEVILRCVPISNHLYFYWYRQILGQKVEFLVSFYNNEISEKSEIFDDQFSVERPDGSNFTLKIRSTKLEDSAMYFCASSETGGAGYEQYFGPGTRLTVT.

As concerns this clonotype: The junction differs from germline at one of its ends, possibly a read error. This chain joins TRBV5-1 and TRBJ2-5; 11 bases are shared with TRBD1. CDR1 is SGHRS, CDR2 YFSETQ, per germline. There are 14 residues in the CDR3. This CDR3 reads CASSSGTGGETQYF. The CDR3 bases are TGTGCCAGCAGCTCCGGGACAGGGGGAGAGACCCAGTACTTC.

The V and J genes are TRBV20-1 and TRBJ2-3; TRBD2 might be the D (6 bases). The CDR3 extends over 13 amino acids. The V end was cut by 3 bases, the J end by 1 base, with 8 bases between. Germline loops: CDR1 DFQATT, CDR2 SNEGSKA (reference sequence). The DNA of the CDR3 is TGCAGTGCTAGGGAGGGACGCACAGATACGCAGTATTTT. This codes for CSAREGRTDTQYF.

This chain connects TRBV28 to TRBJ2-7; 8 bases line up with TRBD2. The CDR3 loop spans 14 amino acids. The V and J ends lost 2 bases and 3 bases, in that order; junction bases with no gene match: 3. The germline gives CDR1 MDHEN, CDR2 SYDVKM. CDR3 DNA sequence: TGTGCCAGCAGTTTAGTAGCGGGATTCTACGAGCAGTACTTC. Protein product: CASSLVAGFYEQYF.

This chain joins TRBV6-1 and TRBJ2-1; TRBD2 might be the D (5 bases). V lost 5 bases and J lost 7, with 30 bases in between. CDR3 length: 19 amino acids. CDR1 is MNHNS, CDR2 SASEGT, per germline. The CDR3 is CASSQPMNRGGRVRNEQFF. CDR3 coding DNA: TGTGCCAGCAGTCAACCTATGAACCGAGGAGGCCGGGTGAGGAATGAGCAGTTCTTC.

V usage is TRBV5-1 and J usage is TRBJ2-1, with D tentatively TRBD1 or TRBD2 (6 bases each). The CDR3 is 14 residues long. CDR1 and CDR2 (germline): SGHRS, YFSETQ. The V gene lost 2 bases and the J gene lost 7 bases, with 13 bases spanning the gap. As DNA, the CDR3 is TGCGCCAGCAGCTTCGAGGGGGGAAGGAATGAGCAGTTCTTC. This gives the protein CASSFEGGRNEQFF.

This clonotype was seen just once. The V and J genes are TRBV9 and TRBJ2-3, with D perhaps assigned TRBD1 or TRBD2 (6 bases each). Germline CDR1 and CDR2: SGDLS and YYNGEE. This CDR3 has 15 amino acids. Trimming shortened V by 0 bases and J by 6 bases, and 14 bases separated the two germline ends. CDR3 DNA sequence: TGTGCCAGCAGCGTAGGGGGGGCTTGGGGGGATACGCAGTATTTT. Amino acid sequence: CASSVGGAWGDTQYF.